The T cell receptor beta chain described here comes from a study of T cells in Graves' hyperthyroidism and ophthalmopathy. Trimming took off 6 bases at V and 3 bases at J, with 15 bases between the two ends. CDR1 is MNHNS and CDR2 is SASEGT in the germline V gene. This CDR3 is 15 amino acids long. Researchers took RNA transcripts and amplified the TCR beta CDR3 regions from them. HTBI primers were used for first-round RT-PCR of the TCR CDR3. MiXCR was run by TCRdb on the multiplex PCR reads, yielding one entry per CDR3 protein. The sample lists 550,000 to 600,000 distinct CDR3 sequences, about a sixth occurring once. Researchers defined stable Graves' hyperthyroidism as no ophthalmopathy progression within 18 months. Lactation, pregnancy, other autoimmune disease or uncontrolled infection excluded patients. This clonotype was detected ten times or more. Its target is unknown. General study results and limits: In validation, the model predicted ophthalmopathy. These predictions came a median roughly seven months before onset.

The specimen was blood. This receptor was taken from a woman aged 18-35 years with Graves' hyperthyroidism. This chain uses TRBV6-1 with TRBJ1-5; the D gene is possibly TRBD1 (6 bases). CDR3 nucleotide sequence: TGTGCCAGCAGACTCACGACAGGATCCAATCAGCCCCAGCATTTT. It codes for CASRLTTGSNQPQHF.